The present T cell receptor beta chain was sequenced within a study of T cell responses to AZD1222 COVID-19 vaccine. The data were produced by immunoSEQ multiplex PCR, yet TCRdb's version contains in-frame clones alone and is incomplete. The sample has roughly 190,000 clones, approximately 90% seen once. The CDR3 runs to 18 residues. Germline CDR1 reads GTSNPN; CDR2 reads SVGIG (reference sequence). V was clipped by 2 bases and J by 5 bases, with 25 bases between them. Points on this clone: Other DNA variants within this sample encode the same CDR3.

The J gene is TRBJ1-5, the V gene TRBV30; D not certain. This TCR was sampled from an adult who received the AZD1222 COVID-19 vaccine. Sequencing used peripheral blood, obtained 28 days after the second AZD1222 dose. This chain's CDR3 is CAWSLSFRQGSTYQPQHF. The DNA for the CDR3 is TGTGCCTGGAGTCTCTCCTTTCGACAAGGGAGCACCTATCAGCCCCAGCATTTT.